This T cell receptor beta chain was sequenced for a study of T cells after somatic rescue of genetic block. The assay was immunoSEQ multiplex PCR, and TCRdb's table has in-frame clones only and misses some. The sample yields about 16,000 clones, 72% seen once. With V trimmed by 3 bases and J by 6 bases, 9 bases remained unmatched. Germline V gene data show CDR1 as SGHRS and CDR2 as YFSETQ. CDR3 length: 16 residues. Sequenced: peripheral blood mononuclear cells (PBMCs). The chain has TRBV5-1 and TRBJ2-7, with 13 bases aligning to TRBD2. The sequence was obtained from a boy aged 10-17 years. The CDR3 spells CASSSRTSGSYSEQYF. CDR3 in DNA: TGCGCCAGCAGCTCAAGGACTAGCGGGAGTTATAGCGAGCAGTACTTC.